This T cell receptor beta chain derives from a study of prognosis after radiotherapy for stage I lung cancer. The CDR3 loop spans 18 amino acids. Germline assignment: CDR1 KGHSH and CDR2 LQKENI. The V segment lost 1 base and the J segment 7 bases; nucleotides outside the gene matches: 13. Genomic DNA served as the source from which two-round multiplex PCR generated TCR beta CDR3 amplicons. Initially, in first-round PCR, primers specific to each TRBV and TRBJ gene were used. One entry per CDR3 protein, called by TCRdb with MiXCR from the multiplex PCR reads. The sample has around 26,000 distinct CDR3 sequences; around 30% are singletons.

The genes are TRBV18 and TRBJ2-5; 12 bases map to TRBD1. The specimen was PBMCs, collected before or after stereotactic body radiation therapy (not recorded which). The receptor was isolated from a donor aged 50 or older with non-small cell lung cancer. The CDR3 DNA sequence: TGTGCCAGCTCACCACTTTCATCCGGGACAGGGGGCGCGGGGACCCAGTACTTC. Residues: CASSPLSSGTGGAGTQYF. Together with reference TRBV18 and TRBJ2-5, the CDR3 gives the full variable domain: NAGVMQNPRHLVRRRGQEARLRCSPMKGHSHVYWYRQLPEEGLKFMVYLQKENIIDESGMPKERFSAEFPKEGPSILRIQQVVRGDSAAYFCASSPLSSGTGGAGTQYFGPGTRLLVL.